This TCR beta chain was sequenced for a study of cytomegalovirus exposure and HLA in healthy donors. Study as a whole: When 350 to 400 donors were genotyped, 81% of them were found to fall in the Caucasian-associated ancestry cluster.

This CDR3 is built from 11 residues. The germline V gene has CDR1 SGHRS and CDR2 YFSETQ. This clone was seen a few times. The antigen is undetermined. Germline and junction disagree at one end, which may indicate a read error. The study's findings and limits: A later analysis showed TCR association rates differing by HLA locus, peaking at DRB1 and lowest at HLA-C.

PCR used 60 Vbeta primers and 13 Jbeta primers. Sequencing was performed with immunoSEQ multiplex PCR; in TCRdb, only in-frame clones are kept and a portion is missing. This sample has approximately 150,000 clones, with around four fifths found just once. Sequences were obtained from PBMCs. The TCR originated in a man in his thirties or forties in good health and CMV-seronegative. This chain joins TRBV5-1 and TRBJ2-1; 7 bases align to TRBD1. CDR3 DNA: TGCGCCAGCAGCTCCGGGGACAGTCCCCTCTTC. Protein product: CASSSGDSPLF.